The clone carrying this T cell receptor (beta chain) was seen once. TCRdb's table, derived via immunoSEQ multiplex PCR, lists solely in-frame clones and lacks some. The sample has under 200,000 clones, about 86% seen once. This sample is drawn from a study of blood T cell repertoires in COVID-19. The germline CDR1 and CDR2 sequences are MNHNY and SVGAGI (reference sequence). J lost 4 bases, V lost 5 bases, and 9 bases had no gene match. CDR3 length: 17 amino acids. The chain recombines TRBV6-6 with TRBJ1-6, with TRBD1 identical over 9 bases. Sequencing used PBMCs or T cells enriched from blood (not recorded which). The sequence was collected from a woman aged 50 to 65 in a cohort exposed to, infected with or recovered from COVID-19 (not recorded which). The CDR3 loop reads CASSPSGQGHYNSPLHF. As DNA, the CDR3 is TGTGCCAGCAGTCCCTCGGGACAGGGACATTATAATTCACCCCTCCACTTT.